Below, one T cell receptor beta chain is given with its context. There is no known antigen for this receptor. No much larger clone is present one base from it, and per-base qualities are unavailable. Patients with a history of autoimmune disease or receiving systemic immunosuppression were excluded from the trial. Peripheral blood for TCR sequencing was collected from all dose cohorts at baseline, on cycle 4 day 1, and on cycle 7 day 1. Samples were obtained from an open-label, multicenter, first-in-human phase I dose-escalation trial of ivuxolimab. Adults with locally advanced or metastatic head and neck squamous cell, hepatocellular, melanoma or renal cell carcinoma were enrolled in the trial. Before TCR sequencing, CD4+ and CD8+ T cells were separately sorted from peripheral blood. This entry comes from a study of OX40 agonist ivuxolimab in advanced cancers. For the study in its entirety: Ivuxolimab was a fully human IgG2 agonistic monoclonal antibody targeting the costimulatory receptor OX40 (CD134). Among the roughly 50 dose-escalation patients, roughly 20 had hepatocellular carcinoma, roughly 15 melanoma, 9 renal cell carcinoma and 9 head and neck cancer. In the dose-escalation cohort, 82.7% of patients were male, and the mean age was 60 years with a range of roughly 23 to 90. Intravenous ivuxolimab was administered to patients every 2 weeks at six dose levels: 0.01, 0.1, 0.3, 1.5, 3 and 10 mg/kg. Peripheral TCRbeta sequencing was intended to test whether TCR sequence diversity was altered and clonal T-cell expansion was caused by ivuxolimab. The paper reports the monotherapy dose-escalation portion (N of about 51 patients) of the phase I ivuxolimab trial. Patients were allowed to have had prior anti-PD-1, anti-PD-L1 or anti-CTLA-4 therapy, and around 41% of the dose-escalation patients had previously received checkpoint inhibitors. Partial responses occurred in three dose-escalation patients: two with cutaneous melanoma and one with hepatocellular carcinoma. Study-level results and caveats: In partial responders in the 0.1-3.0 mg/kg groups, normalized peripheral clonal expansion was found to be among the lowest, especially among CD8+ T cells. After ivuxolimab, CD8+ T cells had more expanded clones than CD4+ T cells on average. Low levels of normalized T-cell clonal expansion were also seen in some patients who did not respond. Antigen specificity was not determined for the clonally expanded peripheral T cells. At doses of 0.1 to 3.0 mg/kg, clonal expansion of both CD4+ and CD8+ blood T cells was observed from baseline to week 6.

To sequence the TCRbeta CDR3 region, genomic DNA was isolated from the sorted cells. The immunoSEQ Assay was used to sequence the TCRbeta CDR3 regions. Entries here come from immuneACCESS through TCRdb and include only in-frame sequences with V and J called. Some clones fail to appear in such tables; in the studies checked, an unresolved V gene covers under half of the shortfall, and the cause of the remainder is unknown. The sample table records 40,000 to 55,000 clones; about 90% of these occur just once. Roughly 3.4% of the sample lies in the top ten. Trimmed from V: 0 bases; trimmed from J: 0 bases; junction bases lacking a gene match: 5. The germline V gene encodes CDR1 LNHNV and CDR2 YYDKDF (reference sequence). From cysteine to phenylalanine, the CDR3 is 17 amino acids long. CDR3 DNA only is kept here, 51 bases in frame from base 1.

This TCR was sampled from an adult with an advanced solid tumor such as melanoma, head and neck, liver or kidney cancer. The chain is made from TRBV15 and TRBJ2-1, with 7 bases matching TRBD1. This specimen was CD4+ or CD8+ T cells sorted from blood, taken in a trial of the OX40 agonist ivuxolimab. The CDR3 has the sequence CATSREESGGSYNEQFF. In nucleotide form, the sequence is TGTGCCACCAGCAGAGAGGAATCAGGGGGCTCCTACAATGAGCAGTTCTTC.